This T cell receptor (beta chain) emerged from a study of neurological immune-mediated disorders. Points from the study as a whole: While HTLV-1-associated myelopathy showed the greatest TCR clonal expansion, multiple sclerosis showed the least, falling below healthy controls. The multiple sclerosis repertoire cluster had no clinical or MRI feature associated with it.

The table lists this clonotype with many counts. The antigen is unknown. Preparation of the unsorted libraries drew on 2 million PBMCs stored at -80 C. V dropped 7 bases and J dropped 3; count of bases not matched to a gene: 3. This CDR3 has 13 amino acids. CDR1 is MNHNS and CDR2 is SASEGT in the germline V gene. Synthesis of cDNA was accomplished via 5'RACE employing 10-nucleotide random UMIs. A single record per CDR3 protein comes from TCRdb applying MiXCR to the 5' RACE reads. The sample has nearly 60,000 distinct CDR3 sequences; about 3.3% are singletons. The sequencing sample was made of PBMCs. The chain employs TRBV6-1 and TRBJ2-1; TRBD2 aligns across 7 bases. The TCR comes from a woman aged 55-70 years with multiple sclerosis. For the CDR3, the DNA is TGTGCCAGCAATGGACTAGTCTACAATGAGCAGTTCTTC. Its translation is CASNGLVYNEQFF.